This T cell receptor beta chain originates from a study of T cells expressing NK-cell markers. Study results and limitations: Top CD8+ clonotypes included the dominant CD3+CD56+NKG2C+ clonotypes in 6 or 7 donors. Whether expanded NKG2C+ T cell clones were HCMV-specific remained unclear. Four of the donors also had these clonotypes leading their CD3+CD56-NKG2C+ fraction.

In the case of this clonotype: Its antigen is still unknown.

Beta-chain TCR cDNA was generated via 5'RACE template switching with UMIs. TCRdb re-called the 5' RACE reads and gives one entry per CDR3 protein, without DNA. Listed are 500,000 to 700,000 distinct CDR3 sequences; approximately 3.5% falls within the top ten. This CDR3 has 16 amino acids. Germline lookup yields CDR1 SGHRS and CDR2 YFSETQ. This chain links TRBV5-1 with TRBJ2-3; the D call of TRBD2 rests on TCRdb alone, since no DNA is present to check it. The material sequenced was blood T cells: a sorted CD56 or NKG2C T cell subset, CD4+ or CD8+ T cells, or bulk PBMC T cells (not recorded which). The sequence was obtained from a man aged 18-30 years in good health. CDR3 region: CASSSGAKSSTDTQYF.